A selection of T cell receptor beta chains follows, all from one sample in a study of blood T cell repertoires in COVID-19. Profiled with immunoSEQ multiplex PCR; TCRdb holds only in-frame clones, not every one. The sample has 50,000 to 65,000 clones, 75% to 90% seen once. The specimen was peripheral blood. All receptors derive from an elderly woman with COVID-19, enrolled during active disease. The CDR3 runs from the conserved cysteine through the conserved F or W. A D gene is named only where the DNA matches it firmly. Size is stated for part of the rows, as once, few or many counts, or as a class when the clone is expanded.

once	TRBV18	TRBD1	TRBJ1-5	TGTGCCAGCTCACCAGGACAGGGCAATCAGCCCCAGCATTTT	CASSPGQGNQPQHF
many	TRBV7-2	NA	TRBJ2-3	TGTGCCAGCAGCCATTGGGCCAACCCCAGCACAGATACGCAGTATTTT	CASSHWANPSTDTQYF
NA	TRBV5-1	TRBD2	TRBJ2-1	TGCGCCAGCAGCTTGGTGCGGGGGATAGAGGAGCAGTTCTTC	CASSLVRGIEEQFF
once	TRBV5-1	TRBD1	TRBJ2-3	TGCGCCAGCAGCTCTCCGGGACAGGTCACAGATACGCAGTATTTT	CASSSPGQVTDTQYF
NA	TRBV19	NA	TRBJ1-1	TGTGCCAGTAGTATAAAGGTAACAGACACTGAAGCTTTCTTT	CASSIKVTDTEAFF
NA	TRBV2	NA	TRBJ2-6	TGTGCCAGCTCAGAACAGAGCTCTGGGGCCAACGTCCTGACTTTC	CASSEQSSGANVLTF
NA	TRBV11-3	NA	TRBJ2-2	TGTGCCAGCAGTAAGCCCGGGTACACCGGGGAGCTGTTTTTT	CASSKPGYTGELFF
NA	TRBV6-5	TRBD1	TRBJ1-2	TGTGCCAGCAGGTCAGGGGGCTATGGCTACACCTTC	CASRSGGYGYTF
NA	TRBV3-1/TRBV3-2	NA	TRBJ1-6	TGTGCCAGCAGCCAAGACAGGGAGGACAATTCACCCCTCCACTTT	CASSQDREDNSPLHF
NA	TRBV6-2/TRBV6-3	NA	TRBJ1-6	TGTGCCAGCAGTCCCAGTGGCGGTAGGAATTCACCCCTCCACTTT	CASSPSGGRNSPLHF
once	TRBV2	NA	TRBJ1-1	TGTGCCAGCAGTGGGGGGGACGGGTGGACTGAAGCTTTCTTT	CASSGGDGWTEAFF
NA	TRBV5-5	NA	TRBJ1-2	TGTGCCAGCAGCTCAACGGGGTCCCTATCGGTTGGCTACACCTTC	CASSSTGSLSVGYTF
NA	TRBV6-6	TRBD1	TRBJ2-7	TGTGCCAGCAGTTTTCAGGGGGCCTCCTACGAGCAGTACTTC	CASSFQGASYEQYF
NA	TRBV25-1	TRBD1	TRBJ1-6	TGTGCCAGCGGGACAGGCCTCTATAATTCACCCCTCCACTTT	CASGTGLYNSPLHF
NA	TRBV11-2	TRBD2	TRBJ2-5	TGTGCCAGCAGCTTAGATATTGAGCGGGGGGTCAAAGAGACCCAGTACTTC	CASSLDIERGVKETQYF
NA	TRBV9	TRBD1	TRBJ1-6	TGTGCCAGCAACTTACAGGGGCATCTAAATTCACCCCTCCACTTT	CASNLQGHLNSPLHF
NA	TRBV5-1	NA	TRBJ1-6	TGCGCCAGCAGCTCCAGCTCCTATAATTCACCCCTCCACTTT	CASSSSSYNSPLHF
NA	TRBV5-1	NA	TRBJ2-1	TGCGCCAGCAGCTTAGTCCCGGGGGATTACAATGAGCAGTTCTTC	CASSLVPGDYNEQFF
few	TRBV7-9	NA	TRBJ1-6	TGTGCCAGCAGCCAGGGATTAGCCGTTTCACCCCTCCACTTT	CASSQGLAVSPLHF
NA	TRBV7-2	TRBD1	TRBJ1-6	TGTGCCAGCAGCTTATGGCCGACAGGGGGGCAATCACCCCTCCACTTT	CASSLWPTGGQSPLHF
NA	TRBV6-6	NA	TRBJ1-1	TGTGCCAGCAGTTATCTGGAGACTGAAGCTTTCTTT	CASSYLETEAFF
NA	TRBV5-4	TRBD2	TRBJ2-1	TGTGCCAGCAGCTTAGACGGGGGGGCGGGGAATGAGCAGTTCTTC	CASSLDGGAGNEQFF
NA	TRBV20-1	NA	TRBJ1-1	TGCAGTGCTAGTGGAGGGCAGGCTGAAGCTTTCTTT	CSASGGQAEAFF
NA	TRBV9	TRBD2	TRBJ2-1	TGTGCCAGCAGCCCTACCGGACTAGCGGGGGGGCCAGGGAATGAGCAGTTCTTC	CASSPTGLAGGPGNEQFF
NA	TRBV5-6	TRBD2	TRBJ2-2	TGTGCCAGCAGCTTGTCATGGCGGGGGGGCCCCACCGGGGAGCTGTTTTTT	CASSLSWRGGPTGELFF
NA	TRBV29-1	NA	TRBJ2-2	TGCAGCGTTCCTAGCCGGGCGAACACCGGGGAGCTGTTTTTT	CSVPSRANTGELFF
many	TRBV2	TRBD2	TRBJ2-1	TGTGCCGGCAATGTGGCGGGGGGGCCATATGAGCAGTTCTTC	CAGNVAGGPYEQFF
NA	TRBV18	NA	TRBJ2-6	TGTGCCAGCTCACTAGACATCCCCTCTGGGGCCAACGTCCTGACTTTC	CASSLDIPSGANVLTF
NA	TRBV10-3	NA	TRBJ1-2	TGTGCCATCAGTGGGTCAGGGGTCGCCTATGGCTACACCTTC	CAISGSGVAYGYTF
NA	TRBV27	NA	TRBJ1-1	TGTGCCAGCAGTTTATCAGCAGGTGCGAACACTGAAGCTTTCTTT	CASSLSAGANTEAFF
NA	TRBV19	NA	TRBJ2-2	TGTGCCAGTAGTCCAACGACAAATCCTGGGGAGCTGTTTTTT	CASSPTTNPGELFF
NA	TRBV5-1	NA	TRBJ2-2	TGCGCCAGCAGCCCCAGGGCACCTGACACCGGGGAGCTGTTTTTT	CASSPRAPDTGELFF
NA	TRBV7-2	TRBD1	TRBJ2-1	TGTGCCAGCAGCTTAGCGACAGGGGGCCATGAGCAGTTCTTC	CASSLATGGHEQFF
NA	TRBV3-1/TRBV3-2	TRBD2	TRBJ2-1	TGTGCCAGCAGCCAGGGCGAGGGACTAGCCGGGGATGAGCAGTTCTTC	CASSQGEGLAGDEQFF
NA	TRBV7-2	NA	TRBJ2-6	TGTGCCAGCAGCTCCCCCAGTACTGGGGCCAACGTCCTGACTTTC	CASSSPSTGANVLTF
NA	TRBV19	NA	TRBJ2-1	TGTGCCAGTATCGGGATTGCAAGGGAGCAGTTCTTC	CASIGIAREQFF
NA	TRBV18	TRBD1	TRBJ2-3	TGTGCCAGCTCACCGGGACAGGGTCGCACAGATACGCAGTATTTT	CASSPGQGRTDTQYF
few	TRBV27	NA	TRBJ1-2	TGTGCCAGCAGTCCCTACAGAAGAGCTAACTATGGCTACACCTTC	CASSPYRRANYGYTF
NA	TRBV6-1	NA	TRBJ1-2	TGTGCCAGCAGTGAAGCCAGGGGCTATGGCTACACCTTC	CASSEARGYGYTF
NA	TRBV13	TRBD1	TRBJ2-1	TGTGCCAGCAGCTTAGCCGGGACAGGGTCCTACAATGAGCAGTTCTTC	CASSLAGTGSYNEQFF
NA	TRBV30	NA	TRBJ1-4	TGTGCCTGGAGCAGGTTAAGTGATGAAAAACTGTTTTTT	CAWSRLSDEKLFF